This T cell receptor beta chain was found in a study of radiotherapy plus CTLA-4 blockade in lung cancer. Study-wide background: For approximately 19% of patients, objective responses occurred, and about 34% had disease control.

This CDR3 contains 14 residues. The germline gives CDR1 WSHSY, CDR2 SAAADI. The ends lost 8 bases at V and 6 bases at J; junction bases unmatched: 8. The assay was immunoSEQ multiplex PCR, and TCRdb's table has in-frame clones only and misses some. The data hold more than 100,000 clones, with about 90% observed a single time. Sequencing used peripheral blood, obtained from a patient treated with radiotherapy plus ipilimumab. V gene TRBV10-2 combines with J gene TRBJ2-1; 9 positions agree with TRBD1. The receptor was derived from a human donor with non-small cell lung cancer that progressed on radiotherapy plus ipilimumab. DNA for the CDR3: TGCGCCAGCCTGTCCGGGACAGGGCGCAATGAGCAGTTCTTC. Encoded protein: CASLSGTGRNEQFF.